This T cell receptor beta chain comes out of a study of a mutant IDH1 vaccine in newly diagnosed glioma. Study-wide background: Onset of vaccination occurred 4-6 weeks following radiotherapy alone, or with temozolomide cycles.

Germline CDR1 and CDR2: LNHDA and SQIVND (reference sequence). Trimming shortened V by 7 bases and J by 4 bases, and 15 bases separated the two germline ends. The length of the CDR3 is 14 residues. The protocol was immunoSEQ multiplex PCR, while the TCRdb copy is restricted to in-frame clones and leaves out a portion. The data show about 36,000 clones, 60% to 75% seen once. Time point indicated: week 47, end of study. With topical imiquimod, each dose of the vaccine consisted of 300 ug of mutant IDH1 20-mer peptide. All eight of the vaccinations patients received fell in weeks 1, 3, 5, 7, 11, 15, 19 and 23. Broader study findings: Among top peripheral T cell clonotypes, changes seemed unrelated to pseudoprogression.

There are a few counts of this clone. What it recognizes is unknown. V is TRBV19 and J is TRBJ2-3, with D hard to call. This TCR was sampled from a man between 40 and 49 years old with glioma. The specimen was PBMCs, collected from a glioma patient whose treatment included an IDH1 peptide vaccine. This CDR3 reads CASTPSHNSDTQYF. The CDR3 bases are TGTGCCAGTACCCCGTCCCACAATTCAGATACGCAGTATTTT.